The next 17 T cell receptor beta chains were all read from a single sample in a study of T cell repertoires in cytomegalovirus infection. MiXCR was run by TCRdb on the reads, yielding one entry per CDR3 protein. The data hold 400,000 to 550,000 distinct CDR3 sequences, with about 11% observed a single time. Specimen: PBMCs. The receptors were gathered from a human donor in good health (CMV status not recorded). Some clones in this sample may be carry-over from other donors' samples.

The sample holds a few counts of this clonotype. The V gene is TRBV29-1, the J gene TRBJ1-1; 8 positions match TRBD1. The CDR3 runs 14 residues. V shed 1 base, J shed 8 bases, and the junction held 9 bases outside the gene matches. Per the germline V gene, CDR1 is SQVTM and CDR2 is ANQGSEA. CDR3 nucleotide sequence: TGCAGCGTTGAAGGGCGACAGGGGCCGCGAGAAGCTTTCTTT. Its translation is CSVEGRQGPREAFF.

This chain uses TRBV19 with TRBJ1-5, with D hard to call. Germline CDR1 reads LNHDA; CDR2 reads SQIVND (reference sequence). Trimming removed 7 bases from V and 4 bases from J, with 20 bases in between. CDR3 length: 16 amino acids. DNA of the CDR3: TGTGCCAGTAACCCCGCCGGAGTTCCGAGGAATCAGCCCCAGCATTTT. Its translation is CASNPAGVPRNQPQHF.

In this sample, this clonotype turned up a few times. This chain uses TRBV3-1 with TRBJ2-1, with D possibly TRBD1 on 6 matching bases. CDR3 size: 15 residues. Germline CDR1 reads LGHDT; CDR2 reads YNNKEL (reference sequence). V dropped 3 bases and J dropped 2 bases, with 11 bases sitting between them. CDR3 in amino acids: CASSQLDSPYNEQFF. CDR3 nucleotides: TGTGCCAGCAGCCAGTTGGACAGTCCCTACAATGAGCAGTTCTTC.

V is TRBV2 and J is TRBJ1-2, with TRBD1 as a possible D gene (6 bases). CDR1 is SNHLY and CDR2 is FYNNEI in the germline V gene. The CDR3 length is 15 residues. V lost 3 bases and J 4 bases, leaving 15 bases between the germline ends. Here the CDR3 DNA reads TGTGCCAGCAGTGAGAACCCAGGGACACCCTATGGCTACACCTTC. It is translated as CASSENPGTPYGYTF.

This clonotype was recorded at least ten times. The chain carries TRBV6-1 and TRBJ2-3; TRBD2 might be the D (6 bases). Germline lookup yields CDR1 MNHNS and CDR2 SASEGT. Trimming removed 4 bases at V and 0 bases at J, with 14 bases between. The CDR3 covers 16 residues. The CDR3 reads CASSGFAGSSTDTQYF. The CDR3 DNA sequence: TGTGCCAGCAGTGGATTCGCGGGAAGTAGCACAGATACGCAGTATTTT.

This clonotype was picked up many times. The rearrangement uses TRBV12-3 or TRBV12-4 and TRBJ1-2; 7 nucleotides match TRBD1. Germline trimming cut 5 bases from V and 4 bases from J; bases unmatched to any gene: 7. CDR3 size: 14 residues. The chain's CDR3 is CASSPDRVLYGYTF. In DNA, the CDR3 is TGTGCCAGCAGTCCCGACAGGGTCCTCTATGGCTACACCTTC.

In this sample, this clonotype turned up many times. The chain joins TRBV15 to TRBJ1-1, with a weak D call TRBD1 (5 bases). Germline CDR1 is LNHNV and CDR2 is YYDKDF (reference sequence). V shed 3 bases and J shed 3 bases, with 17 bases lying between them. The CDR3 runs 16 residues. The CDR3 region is CATSSPTSGAHTEAFF. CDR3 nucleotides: TGTGCCACCAGCAGTCCTACTTCCGGGGCCCACACTGAAGCTTTCTTT.

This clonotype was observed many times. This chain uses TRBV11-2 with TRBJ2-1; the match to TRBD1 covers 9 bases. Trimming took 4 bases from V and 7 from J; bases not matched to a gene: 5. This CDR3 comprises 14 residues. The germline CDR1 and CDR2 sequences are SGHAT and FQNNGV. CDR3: CASSSQTGGNEQFF. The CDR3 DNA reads TGTGCCAGCAGCTCCCAGACAGGGGGAAATGAGCAGTTCTTC.

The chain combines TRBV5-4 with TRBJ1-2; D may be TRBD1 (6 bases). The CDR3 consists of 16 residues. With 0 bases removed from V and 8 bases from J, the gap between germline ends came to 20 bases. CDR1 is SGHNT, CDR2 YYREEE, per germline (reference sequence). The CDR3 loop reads CASSLGTEGSRRGYTF. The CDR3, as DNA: TGTGCCAGCAGCTTGGGGACAGAGGGCTCTAGACGGGGCTACACCTTC.

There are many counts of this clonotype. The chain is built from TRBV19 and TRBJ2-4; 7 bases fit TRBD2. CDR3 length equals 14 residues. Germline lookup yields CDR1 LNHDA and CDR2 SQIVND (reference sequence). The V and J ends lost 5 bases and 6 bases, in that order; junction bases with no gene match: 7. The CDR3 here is CASSGGGGRNIQYF. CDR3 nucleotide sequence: TGTGCCAGTAGTGGAGGAGGCGGGAGAAACATTCAGTACTTC.

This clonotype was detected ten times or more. CDR3 nucleotides: TGTGCCAGCAGCTTGACAGCTCACTCCTACAATGAGCAGTTCTTC. Translated, it gives CASSLTAHSYNEQFF. J is TRBJ2-1 and V is TRBV7-8; possibly TRBD1 for D (5 bases). Trimming left V 3 bases short and J 0 bases short, with 9 bases between. The V gene's germline CDR1 is SGHVS and CDR2 FQNEAQ. This CDR3 contains 15 residues.

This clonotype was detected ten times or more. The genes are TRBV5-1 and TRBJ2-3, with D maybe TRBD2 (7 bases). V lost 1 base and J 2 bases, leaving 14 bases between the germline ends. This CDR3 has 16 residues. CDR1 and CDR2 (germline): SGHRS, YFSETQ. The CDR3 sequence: CASSLSGGPNTDTQYF. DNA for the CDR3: TGCGCCAGCAGCTTGTCGGGGGGCCCTAACACAGATACGCAGTATTTT.

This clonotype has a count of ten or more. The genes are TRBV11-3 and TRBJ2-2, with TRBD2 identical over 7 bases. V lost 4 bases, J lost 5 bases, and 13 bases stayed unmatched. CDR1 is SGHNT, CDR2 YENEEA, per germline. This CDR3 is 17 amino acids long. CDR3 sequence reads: CASSYGRLGWGTGELFF. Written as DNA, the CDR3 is TGTGCCAGCAGCTACGGGAGGTTGGGTTGGGGGACCGGGGAGCTGTTTTTT.

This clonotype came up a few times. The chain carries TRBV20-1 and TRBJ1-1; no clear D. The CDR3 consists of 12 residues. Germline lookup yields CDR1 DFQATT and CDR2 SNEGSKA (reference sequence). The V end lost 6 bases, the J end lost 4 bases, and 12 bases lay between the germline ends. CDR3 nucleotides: TGCAGTGCGACGACATTCGGCACTGAAGCTTTCTTT. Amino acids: CSATTFGTEAFF.

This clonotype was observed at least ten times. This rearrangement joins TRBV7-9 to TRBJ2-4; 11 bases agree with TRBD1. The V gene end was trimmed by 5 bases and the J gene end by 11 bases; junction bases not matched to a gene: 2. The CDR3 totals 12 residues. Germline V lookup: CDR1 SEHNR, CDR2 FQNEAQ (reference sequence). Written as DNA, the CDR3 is TGTGCCAGCAGCCCGGGACAGGGGGTTCAGTACTTC. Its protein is CASSPGQGVQYF.

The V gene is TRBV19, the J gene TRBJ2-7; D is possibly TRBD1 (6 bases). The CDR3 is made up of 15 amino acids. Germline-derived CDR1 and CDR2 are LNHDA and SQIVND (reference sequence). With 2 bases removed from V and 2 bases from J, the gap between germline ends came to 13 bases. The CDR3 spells CASSIRTGSPYEQYF. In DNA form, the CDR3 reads TGTGCCAGTAGTATACGAACAGGGTCCCCCTACGAGCAGTACTTC.

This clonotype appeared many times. The chain's CDR3 is CASSQDSGYGYTF. The CDR3 DNA is TGTGCCAGCAGCCAGGATAGCGGCTATGGCTACACCTTC. This rearrangement joins TRBV28 to TRBJ1-2; no clear D. The V gene lost 6 bases and the J gene lost 4 bases, with 12 bases spanning the gap. The CDR3 covers 13 residues. Germline assignment: CDR1 MDHEN and CDR2 SYDVKM.